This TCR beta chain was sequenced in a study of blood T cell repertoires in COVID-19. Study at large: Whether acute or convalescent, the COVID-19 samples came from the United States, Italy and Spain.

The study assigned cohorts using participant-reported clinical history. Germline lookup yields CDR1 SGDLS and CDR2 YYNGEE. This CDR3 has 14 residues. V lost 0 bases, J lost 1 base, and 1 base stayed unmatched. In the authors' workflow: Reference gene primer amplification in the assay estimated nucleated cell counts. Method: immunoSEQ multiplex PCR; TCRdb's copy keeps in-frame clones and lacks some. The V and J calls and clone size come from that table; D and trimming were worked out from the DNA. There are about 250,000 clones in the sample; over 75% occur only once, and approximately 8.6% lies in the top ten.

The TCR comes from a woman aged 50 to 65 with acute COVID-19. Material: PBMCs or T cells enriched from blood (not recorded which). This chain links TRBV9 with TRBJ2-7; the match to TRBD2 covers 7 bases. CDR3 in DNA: TGTGCCAGCAGCGTAGCTAGCGGTTCCTACGAGCAGTACTTC. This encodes CASSVASGSYEQYF.